This record concerns one TCR beta chain sequence. Profiled with immunoSEQ multiplex PCR; TCRdb holds only in-frame clones, not every one. The sample lists about 200,000 clones, approximately 85% occurring once. The V end lost 6 bases, the J end lost 0 bases, and 15 bases lay between the germline ends. The CDR3 is 15 residues long. Germline CDR1 reads MNHGY; CDR2 reads SAAAGT. These data are taken from a study of blood T cell repertoires in COVID-19. Study summary: COVID-19 samples, acute and convalescent, were from the United States, Italy and Spain.

The receptor comes from a man aged 55-75 years with acute or convalescent COVID-19. V gene TRBV6-8 combines with J gene TRBJ2-7; D is unclear. The sequenced sample consisted of peripheral blood. This chain's CDR3 is CASSCREKSSYEQYF. The CDR3 nucleotides are TGTGCCAGCAGCTGTCGAGAGAAAAGCTCCTACGAGCAGTACTTC.